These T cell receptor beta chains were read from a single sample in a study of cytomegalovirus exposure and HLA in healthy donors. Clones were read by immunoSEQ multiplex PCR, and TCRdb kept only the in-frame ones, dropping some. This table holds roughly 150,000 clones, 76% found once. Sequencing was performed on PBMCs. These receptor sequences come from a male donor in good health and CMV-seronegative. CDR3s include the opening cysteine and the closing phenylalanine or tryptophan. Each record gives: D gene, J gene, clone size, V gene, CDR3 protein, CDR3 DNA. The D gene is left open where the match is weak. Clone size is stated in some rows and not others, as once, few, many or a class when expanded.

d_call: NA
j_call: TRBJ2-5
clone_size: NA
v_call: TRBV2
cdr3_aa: CASSPNRDSETQYF
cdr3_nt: TGTGCCAGCAGTCCCAACCGGGACTCCGAGACCCAGTACTTC

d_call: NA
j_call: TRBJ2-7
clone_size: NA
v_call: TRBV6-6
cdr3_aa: CASSYSGGGKAYEQYF
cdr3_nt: TGTGCCAGCAGTTACTCAGGGGGGGGAAAGGCCTACGAGCAGTACTTC

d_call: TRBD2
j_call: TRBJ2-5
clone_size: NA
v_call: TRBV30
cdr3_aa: CAWGGAGEGETQYF
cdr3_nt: TGTGCCTGGGGGGGAGCGGGGGAAGGGGAGACCCAGTACTTC

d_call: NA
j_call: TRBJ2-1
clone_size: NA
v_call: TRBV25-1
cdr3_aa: CASSQPKGGRDEQFF
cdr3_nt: TGTGCCAGCAGCCAACCTAAAGGGGGTAGGGATGAGCAGTTCTTC

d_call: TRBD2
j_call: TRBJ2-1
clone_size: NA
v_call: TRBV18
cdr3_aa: CASSSGLVIDEQFF
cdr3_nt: TGTGCCAGCTCATCTGGACTAGTTATCGATGAGCAGTTCTTC

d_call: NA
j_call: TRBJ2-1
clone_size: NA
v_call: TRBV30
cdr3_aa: CARSRGTYNEQFF
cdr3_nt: TGTGCCCGATCCAGGGGAACCTACAATGAGCAGTTCTTC

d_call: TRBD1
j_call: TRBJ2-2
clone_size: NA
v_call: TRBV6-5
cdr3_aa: CASSFLDRGPTGELFF
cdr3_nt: TGTGCCAGCAGTTTCCTGGACAGGGGGCCCACCGGGGAGCTGTTTTTT

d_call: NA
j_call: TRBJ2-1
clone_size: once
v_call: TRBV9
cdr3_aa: CASSVRGLGGGFQFF
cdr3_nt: TGTGCCAGCAGCGTAAGGGGCCTCGGTGGGGGGTTCCAGTTCTTC

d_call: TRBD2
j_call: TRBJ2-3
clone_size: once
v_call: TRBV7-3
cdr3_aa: CASARGASGTDTQYF
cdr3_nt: TGTGCCAGCGCCCGCGGGGCTAGCGGGACAGATACGCAGTATTTT

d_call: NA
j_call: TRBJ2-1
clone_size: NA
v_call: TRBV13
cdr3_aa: CASRDITYNEQFF
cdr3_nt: TGTGCCAGCCGGGACATAACCTACAATGAGCAGTTCTTC

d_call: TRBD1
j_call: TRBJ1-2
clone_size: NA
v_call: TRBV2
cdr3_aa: CASNLQGRGGYTF
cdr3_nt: TGTGCCAGCAACCTACAGGGGCGAGGTGGCTACACCTTC

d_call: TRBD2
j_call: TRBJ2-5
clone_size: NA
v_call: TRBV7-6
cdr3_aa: CASSLLSGSIQETQYF
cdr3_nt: TGTGCCAGCAGCTTACTCAGCGGGAGTATACAAGAGACCCAGTACTTC

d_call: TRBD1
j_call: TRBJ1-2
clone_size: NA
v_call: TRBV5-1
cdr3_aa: CATRIDRGFYGYTF
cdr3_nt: TGCGCCACCAGAATCGACAGGGGATTCTATGGCTACACCTTC

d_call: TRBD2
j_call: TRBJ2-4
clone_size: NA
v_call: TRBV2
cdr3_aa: CASRASGSSAKNIQYF
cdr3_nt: TGTGCCAGCCGGGCTAGCGGGAGTTCCGCCAAAAACATTCAGTACTTC

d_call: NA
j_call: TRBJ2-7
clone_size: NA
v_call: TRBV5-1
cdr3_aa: CASSLVAPDSEQYF
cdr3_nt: TGCGCCAGCAGCTTGGTGGCCCCGGACAGCGAGCAGTACTTC

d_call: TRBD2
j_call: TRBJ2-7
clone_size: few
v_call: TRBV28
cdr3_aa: CASSRSGRAFEQYF
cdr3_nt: TGTGCCAGCAGTCGAAGCGGGAGGGCCTTCGAGCAGTACTTC

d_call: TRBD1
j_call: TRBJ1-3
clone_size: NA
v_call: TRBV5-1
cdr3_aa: CASSSGTGGNTIYF
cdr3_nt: TGCGCCAGCAGCTCCGGGACAGGGGGAAACACCATATATTTT

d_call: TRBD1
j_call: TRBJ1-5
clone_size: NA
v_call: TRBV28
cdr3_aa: CASSPDRGSQPQHF
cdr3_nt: TGTGCCAGCAGCCCCGACAGGGGTAGCCAGCCCCAGCATTTT

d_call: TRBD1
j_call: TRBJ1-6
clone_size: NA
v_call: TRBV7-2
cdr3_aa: CASSFRTGNSPLHF
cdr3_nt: TGTGCCAGCAGCTTCCGGACAGGGAATTCACCCCTCCACTTT

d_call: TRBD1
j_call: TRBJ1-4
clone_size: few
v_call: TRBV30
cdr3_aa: CAWLGGGKLFF
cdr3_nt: TGTGCCTGGCTAGGGGGCGGAAAACTGTTTTTT

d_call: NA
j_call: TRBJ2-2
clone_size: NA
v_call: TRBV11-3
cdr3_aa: CASSFGVTGELFF
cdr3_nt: TGTGCCAGCAGCTTCGGGGTGACCGGGGAGCTGTTTTTT

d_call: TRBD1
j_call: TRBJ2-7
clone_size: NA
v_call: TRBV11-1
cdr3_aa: CASSLEDRGHEQYF
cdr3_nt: TGTGCCAGCAGCTTAGAGGACAGGGGGCACGAGCAGTACTTC

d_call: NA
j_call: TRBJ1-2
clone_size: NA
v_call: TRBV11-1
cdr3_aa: CASSFPAGYGYTF
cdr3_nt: TGTGCCAGCAGCTTCCCGGCGGGCTATGGCTACACCTTC